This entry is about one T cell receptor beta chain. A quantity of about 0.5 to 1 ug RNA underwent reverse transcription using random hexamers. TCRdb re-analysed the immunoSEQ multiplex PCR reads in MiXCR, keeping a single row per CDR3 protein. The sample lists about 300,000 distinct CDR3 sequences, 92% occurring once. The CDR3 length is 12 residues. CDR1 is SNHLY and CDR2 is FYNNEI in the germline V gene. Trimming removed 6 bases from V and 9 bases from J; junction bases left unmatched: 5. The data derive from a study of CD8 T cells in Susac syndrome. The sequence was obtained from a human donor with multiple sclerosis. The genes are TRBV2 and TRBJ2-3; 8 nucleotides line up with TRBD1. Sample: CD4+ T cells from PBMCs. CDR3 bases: TGTGCCAGCAGCGCACAGGGGGGCACGCAGTATTTT. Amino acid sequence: CASSAQGGTQYF.